This TCR beta chain stems from a study of OX40 agonist ivuxolimab in advanced cancers. The overall study: An agonistic human IgG2 monoclonal antibody against OX40 (CD134) was given. Checkpoint inhibitors had been given previously to 35% to 50% of patients.

This clone was seen a handful of times. Its matching antigen is unknown. Study results and caveats: At 0.1 to 3.0 mg/kg and by week 6, CD4+ and CD8+ T cells in the blood had expanded clonally. Near-lowest levels of clonal expansion characterized partial responders at 0.1-3.0 mg/kg.

The V and J ends lost 2 bases and 1 base respectively, with 8 bases between them. This CDR3 region has 15 residues. Profiled with immunoSEQ multiplex PCR; TCRdb holds only in-frame clones, not every one. The sample holds 100,000 to 150,000 clones, about nine tenths seen once. The TCR originated in an adult with an advanced solid tumor such as melanoma, head and neck, liver or kidney cancer. Material: CD4+ or CD8+ T cells sorted from blood, obtained in a trial of the OX40 agonist ivuxolimab. The chain recombines TRBV23-1 with TRBJ1-4, with a possible D match to TRBD1 (6 bases). TRBV23-1 is an ORF, and what it does is uncertain. The CDR3 bases are TGCGCCAGCAGTCAACCGGGACAAACTAATGAAAAACTGTTTTTT. Its protein product is CASSQPGQTNEKLFF.